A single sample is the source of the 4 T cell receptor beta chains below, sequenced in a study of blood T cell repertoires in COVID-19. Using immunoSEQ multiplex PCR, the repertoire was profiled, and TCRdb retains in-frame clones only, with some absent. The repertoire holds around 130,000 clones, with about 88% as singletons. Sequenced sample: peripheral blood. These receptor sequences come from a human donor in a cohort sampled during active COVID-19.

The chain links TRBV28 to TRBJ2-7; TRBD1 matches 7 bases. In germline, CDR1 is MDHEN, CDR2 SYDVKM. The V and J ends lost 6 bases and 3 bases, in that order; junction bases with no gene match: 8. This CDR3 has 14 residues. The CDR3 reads CASSRRGSHYEQYF. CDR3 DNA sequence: TGTGCCAGCAGCCGCAGGGGGAGCCACTACGAGCAGTACTTC.

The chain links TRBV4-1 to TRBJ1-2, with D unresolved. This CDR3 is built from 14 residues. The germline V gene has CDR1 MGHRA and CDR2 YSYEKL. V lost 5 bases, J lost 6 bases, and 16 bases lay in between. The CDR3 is CASSVPGERDGYTF. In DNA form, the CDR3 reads TGCGCCAGCAGCGTCCCCGGGGAGAGGGATGGCTACACCTTC.

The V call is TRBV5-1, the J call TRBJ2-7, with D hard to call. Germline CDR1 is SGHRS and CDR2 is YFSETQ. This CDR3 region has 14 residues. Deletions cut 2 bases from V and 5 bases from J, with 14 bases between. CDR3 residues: CASSLGTDYDEQYF. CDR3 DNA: TGCGCCAGCAGCTTAGGAACAGATTATGACGAGCAGTACTTC.

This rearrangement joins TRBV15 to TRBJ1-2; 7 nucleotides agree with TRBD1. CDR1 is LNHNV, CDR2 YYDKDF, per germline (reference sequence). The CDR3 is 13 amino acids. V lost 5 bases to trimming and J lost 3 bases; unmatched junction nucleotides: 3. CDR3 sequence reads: CATSLDRDYGYTF. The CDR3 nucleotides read TGTGCCACCAGCCTCGACAGGGACTATGGCTACACCTTC. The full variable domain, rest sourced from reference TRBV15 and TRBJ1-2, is DAMVIQNPRYQVTQFGKPVTLSCSQTLNHNVMYWYQQKSSQAPKLLFHYYDKDFNNEADTPDNFQSRRPNTSFCFLDIRSPGLGDTAMYLCATSLDRDYGYTFGSGTRLTVV.